Listed below are T cell receptor beta chains from one sample, sequenced in a study of blood T cell repertoires in COVID-19. The table came from immunoSEQ multiplex PCR; TCRdb's copy has only in-frame clones and leaves some out. The table includes 90,000 to 120,000 clones, roughly 83% detected once. The sample taken for sequencing was peripheral blood. These receptors were taken from a human donor in a cohort sampled during active COVID-19. CDR3s include the opening cysteine and the closing phenylalanine or tryptophan. Fields, in order: clone size, V gene, D gene, J gene, CDR3 length, CDR3 DNA, CDR3 protein. A D gene is named only where the DNA matches it firmly. A row's size may be missing; if present it is once, few, many or a size class.

.	TRBV7-9	.	TRBJ1-2	15	TGTGCCAGCAGCTCGGCCGGGACTTATCTGAATGGCTACACCTTC	CASSSAGTYLNGYTF
.	TRBV7-2	TRBD1	TRBJ1-4	17	TGTGCCAGCAGCCAACGACCGACAGGGTCCGCTAATGAAAAACTGTTTTTT	CASSQRPTGSANEKLFF
.	TRBV5-4	.	TRBJ1-3	14	TGTGCCAGCAGCTTTGAGGGTTCTGGAAACACCATATATTTT	CASSFEGSGNTIYF
.	TRBV5-1	.	TRBJ1-3	15	TGCGCCAGCAAGGAGAACAGGGCCTCTGGAAACACCATATATTTT	CASKENRASGNTIYF
.	TRBV10-3	TRBD2	TRBJ2-1	15	TGTGCCATCGCCGGACTAGCGGGAGGGGGGAATGAGCAGTTCTTC	CAIAGLAGGGNEQFF
few	TRBV7-9	.	TRBJ2-2	13	TGTGCCAGCAGCTTTCTCCGGGACGGGGAGCTGTTTTTT	CASSFLRDGELFF
.	TRBV28	TRBD1	TRBJ2-3	18	TGTGCCAGCAGTTTACTTGGGACAGGGGCGTTAAGCACAGATACGCAGTATTTT	CASSLLGTGALSTDTQYF
.	TRBV5-6	TRBD2	TRBJ2-3	15	TGTGCCAGCAGCAAAACTAGCGGCCTCAGGGATACGCAGTATTTT	CASSKTSGLRDTQYF
.	TRBV5-1	.	TRBJ1-1	13	TGCGCCAGCAGCCGACAGTTAAACACTGAAGCTTTCTTT	CASSRQLNTEAFF
.	TRBV6-5	TRBD1	TRBJ1-5	14	TGTGCCAGCAGTCGCGGACAGGGTCGTCAGCCCCAGCATTTT	CASSRGQGRQPQHF
.	TRBV11-1	.	TRBJ2-2	15	TGTGCCAGCAGCCCCCAAAGCGGAAACACCGGGGAGCTGTTTTTT	CASSPQSGNTGELFF
.	TRBV5-1	.	TRBJ2-1	15	TGCGCCAGCAGCTTTGCTAGCCGAAGAAACAATGAGCAGTTCTTC	CASSFASRRNNEQFF
.	TRBV2	TRBD1	TRBJ1-5	15	TGTGCCAGCAGTTCCTCCGGGACAGGGTATCAGCCCCAGCATTTT	CASSSSGTGYQPQHF
.	TRBV18	.	TRBJ1-5	16	TGTGCCAGCTCACCAGTTTCCACAGGGATCAATCAGCCCCAGCATTTT	CASSPVSTGINQPQHF
.	TRBV11-2	.	TRBJ2-1	15	TGTGCCAGCAGCTTATCCAGGGTTCTAGGTCATGAGCAGTTCTTC	CASSLSRVLGHEQFF
.	TRBV5-1	.	TRBJ2-7	16	TGCGCCAGCAGCTTGGAAACAGGGTTCGATCTTTACGAGCAGTACTTC	CASSLETGFDLYEQYF
.	TRBV6-6	.	TRBJ2-3	14	TGTGCCAGCAGTTACTCGTCTCGCACAGATACGCAGTATTTT	CASSYSSRTDTQYF
once	TRBV28	.	TRBJ2-1	14	TGTGCCAGCAGTTCCCACGACAGATACAATGAGCAGTTCTTC	CASSSHDRYNEQFF
.	TRBV18	.	TRBJ2-7	14	TGTGCCAGCTCACCTCCCGGGGACATGAAGATGCAGTACTTC	CASSPPGDMKMQYF
.	TRBV27	.	TRBJ1-1	15	TGTGCCAGCACCAACCGCGCAGGGTTGGGCACTGAAGCTTTCTTT	CASTNRAGLGTEAFF
.	TRBV19	.	TRBJ1-6	14	TGTGCCAGTAGCGAGACAGGTTGGAGTTCACCCCTCCACTTT	CASSETGWSSPLHF
.	TRBV28	.	TRBJ2-3	15	TGTGCCAGCAGTTCCGCTGACAGATACACAGATACGCAGTATTTT	CASSSADRYTDTQYF
few	TRBV28	TRBD1	TRBJ1-5	14	TGTGCCAGCAGCCCACAGACAGGGTATCAGCCCCAGCATTTT	CASSPQTGYQPQHF
.	TRBV12-3/TRBV12-4	TRBD1	TRBJ1-2	13	TGTGCCAGCAGTCAAGGACAGGGGAGAACGTACACCTTC	CASSQGQGRTYTF
.	TRBV23-1	TRBD1	TRBJ2-3	18	TGCGCCAGCAGTCAATCGAGGGACAGGGGTCTTGGCACAGATACGCAGTATTTT	CASSQSRDRGLGTDTQYF
.	TRBV3-1/TRBV3-2	.	TRBJ2-1	12	TGTGCCAGCAGCCTTACGGAGGCAAAGCAGTTCTTC	CASSLTEAKQFF
once	TRBV13	.	TRBJ1-3	14	TGTGCCAGCAGTTACACAAGCTCTGGAAACACCATATATTTT	CASSYTSSGNTIYF
.	TRBV6-2/TRBV6-3	TRBD2	TRBJ2-3	15	TGTGCCAGCAGTTACCTAAAGACTAGCGCAGATACGCAGTATTTT	CASSYLKTSADTQYF
.	TRBV25-1	.	TRBJ1-2	16	TGTGCCAGCAGTGAATACGGGGTTACAGCTAACTATGGCTACACCTTC	CASSEYGVTANYGYTF
.	TRBV18	TRBD2	TRBJ2-1	12	TGTGCCAGCTCACAACGGGGGGAGGATGCGTTCTTC	CASSQRGEDAFF
.	TRBV28	TRBD2	TRBJ2-1	15	TGTGCCAGCAGCCCGGGACTAGCGGGACGGGATGAGCAGTTCTTC	CASSPGLAGRDEQFF
.	TRBV11-1	.	TRBJ2-1	15	TGTGCCAGCCGGCGGGACAGTGATACCTACAATGAGCAGTTCTTC	CASRRDSDTYNEQFF
.	TRBV5-4	.	TRBJ2-3	14	TGTGCCAGCAGCTTCATTGGTAAGCCAGATACGCAGTATTTT	CASSFIGKPDTQYF
.	TRBV4-1	TRBD2	TRBJ2-1	16	TGCGCCAGCAGCCCCATCCGGCTAGCGGGCTACAATGAGCAGTTCTTC	CASSPIRLAGYNEQFF
.	TRBV3-1/TRBV3-2	.	TRBJ1-2	13	TGTGCCAGCAGCCCTACAGGGTTTTTGAGCTACACCTTC	CASSPTGFLSYTF
.	TRBV6-6	TRBD1	TRBJ1-2	14	TGTGCCAGCAGTTCCAACAGGGGAGCGGGTGGCTACACCTTC	CASSSNRGAGGYTF
.	TRBV7-8	TRBD1	TRBJ2-5	16	TGTGCCAGCAGCGCAAGAGCTGGGACAGCCCAAGAGACCCAGTACTTC	CASSARAGTAQETQYF
.	TRBV29-1	TRBD1	TRBJ1-1	13	TGCAGCGTCAACAGGGGAAGTGGCACTGAAGCTTTCTTT	CSVNRGSGTEAFF
.	TRBV7-9	.	TRBJ1-2	16	TGTGCCAGCAGCTTAGAAAGGGGACCGACAGGAGGCGGCTACACCTTC	CASSLERGPTGGGYTF
.	TRBV5-1	.	TRBJ2-1	13	TGCGCCAGCAGCTTGGACTCTATCAATGAGCAGTTCTTC	CASSLDSINEQFF
.	TRBV6-2/TRBV6-3	.	TRBJ1-6	15	TGTGCCAGCAGTCCGCAAGCCTTATATAATTCACCCCTCCACTTT	CASSPQALYNSPLHF
.	TRBV4-1	.	TRBJ1-5	14	TGCGCCAGCAGCCAAGAAACAGGCAATCAGCCCCAGCATTTT	CASSQETGNQPQHF
.	TRBV4-1	TRBD2	TRBJ2-7	15	TGCGCCAGCAGCCCCGCGACTAGCGGGAGCTACGAGCAGTACTTC	CASSPATSGSYEQYF
.	TRBV6-4	.	TRBJ1-1	12	TGTGCCAGGAGGGCCCAGAACACTGAAGCTTTCTTT	CARRAQNTEAFF
.	TRBV28	.	TRBJ2-7	18	TGTGCCAGCAGTTCCCTCACCCGAGGAGAGGGCGAATCTTACGAGCAGTACTTC	CASSSLTRGEGESYEQYF
.	TRBV9	TRBD1	TRBJ1-5	14	TGTGCCAGCAGCGCCGGACAGGGTGGCCAGCCCCAGCATTTT	CASSAGQGGQPQHF
.	TRBV5-1	TRBD1	TRBJ1-2	13	TGCGCCAGCAGCTTACAGGGGGACTATGGCTACACCTTC	CASSLQGDYGYTF
.	TRBV29-1	TRBD1	TRBJ2-2	15	TGCAGCGTGGGGGGACAGGGAGGCAACACCGGGGAGCTGTTTTTT	CSVGGQGGNTGELFF
.	TRBV6-2/TRBV6-3	TRBD1	TRBJ1-1	13	TGTGCCAGCAGCGGACAGGGTAACACTGAAGCTTTCTTT	CASSGQGNTEAFF
.	TRBV7-2	.	TRBJ1-5	15	TGTGCCAGCAGCTTAGCGCCGGGGGTGGGCCAGCCCCAGCATTTT	CASSLAPGVGQPQHF
.	TRBV6-1	.	TRBJ1-3	16	TGTGCCAGCAGTGATCTATCCGAAAGCTCTGGAAACACCATATATTTT	CASSDLSESSGNTIYF
.	TRBV5-4	TRBD1	TRBJ2-7	15	TGTGCCAGCAGCCCCCGCGGGGACAGGGTCTACGAGCAGTACTTC	CASSPRGDRVYEQYF